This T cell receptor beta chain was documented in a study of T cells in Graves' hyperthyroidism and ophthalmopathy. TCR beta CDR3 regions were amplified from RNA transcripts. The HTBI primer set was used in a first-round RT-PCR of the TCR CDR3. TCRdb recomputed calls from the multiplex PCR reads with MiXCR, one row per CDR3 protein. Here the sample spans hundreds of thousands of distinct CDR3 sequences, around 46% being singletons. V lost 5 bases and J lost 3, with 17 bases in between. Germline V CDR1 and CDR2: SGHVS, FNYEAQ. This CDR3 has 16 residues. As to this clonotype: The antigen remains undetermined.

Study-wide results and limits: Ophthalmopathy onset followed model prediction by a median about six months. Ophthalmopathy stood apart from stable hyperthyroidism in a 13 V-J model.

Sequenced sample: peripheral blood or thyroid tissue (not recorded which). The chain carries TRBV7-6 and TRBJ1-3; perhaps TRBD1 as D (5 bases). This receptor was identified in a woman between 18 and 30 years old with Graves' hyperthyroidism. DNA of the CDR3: TGTGCCAGCAGCCAAGGGACGGGACTGATTGGAAACACCATATATTTT. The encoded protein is CASSQGTGLIGNTIYF. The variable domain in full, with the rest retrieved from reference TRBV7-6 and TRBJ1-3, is GAGVSQSPRYKVTKRGQDVALRCDPISGHVSLYWYRQALGQGPEFLTYFNYEAQQDKSGLPNDRFSAERPEGSISTLTIQRTEQRDSAMYRCASSQGTGLIGNTIYFGEGSWLTVV.